This T cell receptor (beta chain) was captured in a study of blood T cell repertoires in COVID-19. Germline trimming cut 4 bases from V and 4 bases from J; bases unmatched to any gene: 11. The CDR3 contains 16 residues. Germline CDR1 and CDR2: ENHRY and SYGVKD. The repertoire was sequenced with immunoSEQ multiplex PCR; TCRdb's copy has only in-frame clones and lacks some. The top ten hold about 6.9% of the sample, which has about 170,000 clones, around 82% seen once. This clone was picked up one time. Sample: peripheral blood. The clonotype comes from a man aged 80 or over with COVID-19, enrolled during active disease. The rearrangement uses TRBV10-3 and TRBJ2-5, with 8 positions matching TRBD2. The CDR3 is CAISAPLAGGPETQYF. The CDR3 DNA reads TGTGCCATCAGTGCCCCCCTCGCGGGGGGTCCAGAGACCCAGTACTTC.